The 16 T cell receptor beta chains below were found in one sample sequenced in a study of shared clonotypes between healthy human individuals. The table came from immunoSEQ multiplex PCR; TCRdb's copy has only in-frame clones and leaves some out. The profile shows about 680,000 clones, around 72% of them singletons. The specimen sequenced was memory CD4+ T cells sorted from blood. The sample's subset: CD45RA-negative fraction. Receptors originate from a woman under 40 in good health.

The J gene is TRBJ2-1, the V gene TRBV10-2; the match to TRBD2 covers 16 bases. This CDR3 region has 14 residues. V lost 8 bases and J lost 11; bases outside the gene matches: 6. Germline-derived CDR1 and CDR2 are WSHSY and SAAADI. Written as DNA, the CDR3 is TGCGCCAGCGAGGGACTAGCGGGAGGGCGTCAGCAGTTCTTC. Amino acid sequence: CASEGLAGGRQQFF.

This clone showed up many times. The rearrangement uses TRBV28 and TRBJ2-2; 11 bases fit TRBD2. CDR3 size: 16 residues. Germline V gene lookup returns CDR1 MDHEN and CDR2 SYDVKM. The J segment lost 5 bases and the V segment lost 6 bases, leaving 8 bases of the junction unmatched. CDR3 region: CASRGTSGRLTGELFF. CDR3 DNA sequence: TGTGCCAGCAGAGGGACTAGCGGTAGACTGACCGGGGAGCTGTTTTTT. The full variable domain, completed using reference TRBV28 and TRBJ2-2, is DVKVTQSSRYLVKRTGEKVFLECVQDMDHENMFWYRQDPGLGLRLIYFSYDVKMKEKGDIPEGYSVSREKKERFSLILESASTNQTSMYLCASRGTSGRLTGELFFGEGSRLTVL.

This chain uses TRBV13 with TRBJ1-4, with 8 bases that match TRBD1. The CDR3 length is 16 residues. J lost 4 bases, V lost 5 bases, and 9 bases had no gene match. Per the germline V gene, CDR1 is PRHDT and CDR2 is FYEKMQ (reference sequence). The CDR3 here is CASSPPGGASNEKLFF. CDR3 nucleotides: TGTGCCAGCAGCCCTCCAGGGGGCGCGAGTAATGAAAAACTGTTTTTT.

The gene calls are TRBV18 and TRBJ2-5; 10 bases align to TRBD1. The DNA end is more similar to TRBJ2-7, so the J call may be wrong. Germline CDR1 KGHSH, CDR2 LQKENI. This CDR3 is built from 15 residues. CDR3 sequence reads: CASSPDRGHSYEQYF. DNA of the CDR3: TGTGCCAGCTCACCTGACAGGGGGCATTCCTACGAGCAGTACTTC.

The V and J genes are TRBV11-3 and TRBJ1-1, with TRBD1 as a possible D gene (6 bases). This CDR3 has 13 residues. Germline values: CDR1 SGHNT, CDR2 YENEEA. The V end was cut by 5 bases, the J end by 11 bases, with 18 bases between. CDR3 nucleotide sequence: TGTGCCAGCAGCACCTCTCCGGGGGCGCGCGCTTTCTTT. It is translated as CASSTSPGARAFF.

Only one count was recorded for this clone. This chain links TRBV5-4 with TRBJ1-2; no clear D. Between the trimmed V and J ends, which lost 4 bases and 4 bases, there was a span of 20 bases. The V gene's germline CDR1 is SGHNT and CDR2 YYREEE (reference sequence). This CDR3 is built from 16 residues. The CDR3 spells CASSQDHTQVRYGYTF. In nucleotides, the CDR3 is TGTGCCAGCAGCCAAGATCACACGCAAGTTCGCTATGGCTACACCTTC.

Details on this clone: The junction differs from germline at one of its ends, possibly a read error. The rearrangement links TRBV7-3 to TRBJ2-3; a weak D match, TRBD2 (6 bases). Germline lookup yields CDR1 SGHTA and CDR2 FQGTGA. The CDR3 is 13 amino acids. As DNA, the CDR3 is TGTGCCAGTAGCTGGACTACCTGGGATACGCAGTATTTT. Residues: CASSWTTWDTQYF. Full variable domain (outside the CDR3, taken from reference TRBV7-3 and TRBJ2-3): GAGVSQTPSNKVTEKGKYVELRCDPISGHTALYWYRQSLGQGPEFLIYFQGTGAADDSGLPNDRFFAVRPEGSVSTLKIQRTERGDSAVYLCASSWTTWDTQYFGPGTRLTVL.

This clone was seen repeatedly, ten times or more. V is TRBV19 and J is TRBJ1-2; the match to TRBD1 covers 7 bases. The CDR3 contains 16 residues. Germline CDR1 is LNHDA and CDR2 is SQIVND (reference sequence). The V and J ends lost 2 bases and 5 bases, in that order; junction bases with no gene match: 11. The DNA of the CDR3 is TGTGCCAGTAGTATACGGGGCCAGGGGGTTTCGTATGGCTACACCTTC. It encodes CASSIRGQGVSYGYTF.

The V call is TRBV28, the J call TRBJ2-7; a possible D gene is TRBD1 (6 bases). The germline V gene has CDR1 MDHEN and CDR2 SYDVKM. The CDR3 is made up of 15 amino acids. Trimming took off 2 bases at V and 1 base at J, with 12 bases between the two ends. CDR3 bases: TGTGCCAGCAGTTTAATCGGCCAGGGGTCCTACGAGCAGTACTTC. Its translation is CASSLIGQGSYEQYF.

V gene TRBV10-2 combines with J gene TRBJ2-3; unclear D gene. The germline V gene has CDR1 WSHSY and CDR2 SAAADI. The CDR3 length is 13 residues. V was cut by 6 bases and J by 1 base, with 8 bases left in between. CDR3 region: CASRTAGTDTQYF. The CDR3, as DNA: TGCGCCAGCAGGACGGCTGGCACAGATACGCAGTATTTT.

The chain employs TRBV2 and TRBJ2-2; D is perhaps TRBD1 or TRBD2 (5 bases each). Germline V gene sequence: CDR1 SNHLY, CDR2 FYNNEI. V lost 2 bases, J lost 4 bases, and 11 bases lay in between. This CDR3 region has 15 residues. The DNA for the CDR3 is TGTGCCAGCAGTGAATACGGGGCGAGCACCGGGGAGCTGTTTTTT. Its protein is CASSEYGASTGELFF.

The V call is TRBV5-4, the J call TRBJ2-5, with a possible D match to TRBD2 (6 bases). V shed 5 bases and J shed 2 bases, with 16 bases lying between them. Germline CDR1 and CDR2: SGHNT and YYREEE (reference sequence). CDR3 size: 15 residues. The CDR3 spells CASRGTAGPQETQYF. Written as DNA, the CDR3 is TGTGCCAGCAGAGGAACGGCGGGACCTCAAGAGACCCAGTACTTC.

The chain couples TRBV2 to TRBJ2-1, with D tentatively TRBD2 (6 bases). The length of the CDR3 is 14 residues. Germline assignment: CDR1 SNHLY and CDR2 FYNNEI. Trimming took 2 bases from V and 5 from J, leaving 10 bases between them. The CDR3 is CASSELANNNEQFF. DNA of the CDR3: TGTGCCAGCAGTGAACTAGCGAACAACAATGAGCAGTTCTTC.

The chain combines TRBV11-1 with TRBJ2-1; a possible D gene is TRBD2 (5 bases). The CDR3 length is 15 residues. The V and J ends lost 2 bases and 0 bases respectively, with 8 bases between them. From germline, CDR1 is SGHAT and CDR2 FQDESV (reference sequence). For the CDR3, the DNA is TGTGCCAGCAGCTTAATGGAGGCCTCCTACAATGAGCAGTTCTTC. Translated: CASSLMEASYNEQFF.

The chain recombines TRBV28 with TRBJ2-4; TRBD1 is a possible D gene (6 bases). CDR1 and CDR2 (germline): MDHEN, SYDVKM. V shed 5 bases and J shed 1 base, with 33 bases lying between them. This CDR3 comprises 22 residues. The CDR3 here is CASSVGAGVKKSTPVAKNIQYF. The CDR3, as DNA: TGTGCCAGCAGTGTTGGGGCAGGGGTGAAAAAATCCACCCCAGTGGCCAAAAACATTCAGTACTTC.

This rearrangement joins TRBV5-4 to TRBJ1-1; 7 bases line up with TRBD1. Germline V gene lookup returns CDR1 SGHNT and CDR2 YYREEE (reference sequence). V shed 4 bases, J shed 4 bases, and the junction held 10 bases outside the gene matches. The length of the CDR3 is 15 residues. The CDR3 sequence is CASSPGGQALTEAFF. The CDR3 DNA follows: TGTGCCAGCAGCCCCGGCGGACAGGCCCTCACTGAAGCTTTCTTT.